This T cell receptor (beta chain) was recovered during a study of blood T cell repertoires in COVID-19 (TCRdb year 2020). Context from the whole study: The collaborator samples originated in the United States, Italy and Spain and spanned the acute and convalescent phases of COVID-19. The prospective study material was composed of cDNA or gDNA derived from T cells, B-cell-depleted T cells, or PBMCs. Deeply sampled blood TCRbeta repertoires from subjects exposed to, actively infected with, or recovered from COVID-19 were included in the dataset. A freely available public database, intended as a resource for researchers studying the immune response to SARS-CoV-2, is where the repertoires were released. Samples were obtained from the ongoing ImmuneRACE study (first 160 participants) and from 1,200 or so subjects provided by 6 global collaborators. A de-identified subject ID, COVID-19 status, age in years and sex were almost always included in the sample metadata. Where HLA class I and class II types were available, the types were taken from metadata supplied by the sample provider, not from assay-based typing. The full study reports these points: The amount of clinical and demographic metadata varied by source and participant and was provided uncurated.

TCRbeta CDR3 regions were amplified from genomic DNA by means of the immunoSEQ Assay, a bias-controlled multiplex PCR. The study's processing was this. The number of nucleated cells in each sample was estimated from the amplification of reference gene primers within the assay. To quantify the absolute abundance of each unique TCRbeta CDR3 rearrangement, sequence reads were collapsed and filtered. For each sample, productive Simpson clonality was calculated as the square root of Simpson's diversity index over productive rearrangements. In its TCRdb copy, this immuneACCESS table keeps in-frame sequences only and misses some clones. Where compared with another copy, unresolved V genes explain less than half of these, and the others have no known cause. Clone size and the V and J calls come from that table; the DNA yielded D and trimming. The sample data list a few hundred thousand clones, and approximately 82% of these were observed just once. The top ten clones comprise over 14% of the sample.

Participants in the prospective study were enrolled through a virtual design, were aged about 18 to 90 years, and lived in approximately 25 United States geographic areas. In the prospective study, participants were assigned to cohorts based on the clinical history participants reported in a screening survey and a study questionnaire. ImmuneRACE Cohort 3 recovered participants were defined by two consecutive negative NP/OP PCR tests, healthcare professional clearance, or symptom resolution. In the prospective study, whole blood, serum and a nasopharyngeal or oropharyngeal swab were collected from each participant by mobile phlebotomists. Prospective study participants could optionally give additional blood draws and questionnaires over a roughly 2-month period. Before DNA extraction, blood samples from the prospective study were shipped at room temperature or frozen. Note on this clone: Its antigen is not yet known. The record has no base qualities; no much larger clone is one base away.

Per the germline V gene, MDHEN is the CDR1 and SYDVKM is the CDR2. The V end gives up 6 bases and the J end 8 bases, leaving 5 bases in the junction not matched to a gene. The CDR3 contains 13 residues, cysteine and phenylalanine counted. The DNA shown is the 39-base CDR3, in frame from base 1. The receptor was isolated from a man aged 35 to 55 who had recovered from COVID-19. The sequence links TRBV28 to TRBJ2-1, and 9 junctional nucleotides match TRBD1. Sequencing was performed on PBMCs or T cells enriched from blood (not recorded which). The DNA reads TGTGCCAGCAGCTCCCGGGACAGGGATGAGCAGTTCTTC. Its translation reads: CASSSRDRDEQFF.